This T cell receptor (beta chain) was sequenced for a study of T-cell memory formation after mild COVID-19. The overall study: Each donor largely had its own TCR clusters. The study's findings and limits: Of the contracting clones, CD4+ ones lay mainly in CM and EM, and CD8+ ones in EMRA. Later expanders leaned toward CD4+, whereas clones contracting from day 15 to 85 were balanced CD4/CD8.

V lost 3 bases and J 1 base, leaving 5 bases between the germline ends. This CDR3 is built from 12 residues. Germline V gene sequence: CDR1 SQVTM, CDR2 ANQGSEA. A 5'RACE reaction primed in the constant segment made cDNA libraries of TCR alpha and TCR beta, and these carried sample barcodes and UMIs. TCRdb recomputed calls from the 5' RACE reads with MiXCR, one row per CDR3 protein. The table lists 250,000 or so distinct CDR3 sequences, roughly 17% of them singletons. This clonotype was found a few times. As yet, its antigen is unknown. This chain connects TRBV29-1 to TRBJ2-3; D is uncertain. The receptor was isolated from a man between 18 and 29 years old who had mild COVID-19 (a few samples of this study predate the infection). Cell type and time point are not known. Specimen: PBMCs or a T cell subset sorted from them (not recorded which). The CDR3 DNA reads as TGCAGCGTTGATGAGGGCACAGATACGCAGTATTTT. This translates into CSVDEGTDTQYF.